This T cell receptor beta chain was retrieved from a study of OX40 agonist ivuxolimab in advanced cancers. At the level of the study: Earlier treatment with anti-PD-1, anti-PD-L1 or anti-CTLA-4 was permitted, and 35% to 40% had received some. Three partial responders included one hepatocellular carcinoma patient and two cutaneous melanoma patients. Study-wide findings and caveats: Among expanded peripheral T cells, antigen specificity went undetermined.

On this clone itself: The target antigen is unknown.

Assay used: immunoSEQ multiplex PCR; TCRdb lists only in-frame clones, some missing. The table includes about 73,000 clones, approximately 86% detected once. Germline V CDR1 and CDR2: SGHRS, YFSETQ. V was shortened by 0 bases and J by 4 bases, with 11 bases between the two germline ends. The CDR3 extends over 14 amino acids. J is TRBJ2-7 and V is TRBV5-1; D is tentatively TRBD1 or TRBD2 (5 bases each). The source of this sequence is an adult with an advanced solid tumor such as melanoma, head and neck, liver or kidney cancer. Material: CD4+ or CD8+ T cells sorted from blood, obtained in a trial of the OX40 agonist ivuxolimab. The CDR3 spells CASSLELGTYEQYF. The CDR3 nucleotides are TGCGCCAGCAGCTTGGAGCTGGGGACGTACGAGCAGTACTTC. The variable domain in full, with the rest retrieved from reference TRBV5-1 and TRBJ2-7, is KAGVTQTPRYLIKTRGQQVTLSCSPISGHRSVSWYQQTPGQGLQFLFEYFSETQRNKGNFPGRFSGRQFSNSRSEMNVSTLELGDSALYLCASSLELGTYEQYFGPGTRLTVT.